The source of this T cell receptor (beta chain) is a study of cytomegalovirus exposure and HLA in healthy donors. In the PCR, 60 Vbeta and 13 Jbeta primers were used. TCRdb's copy holds only in-frame clones and misses some; the assay was immunoSEQ multiplex PCR. Of around 150,000 clones listed, approximately 78% are singletons. This CDR3 is 14 amino acids long. V dropped 4 bases and J dropped 6; count of bases not matched to a gene: 9. Germline V gene data show CDR1 as SQVTM and CDR2 as ANQGSEA. Details on this clone: Its target is unknown.

Study results and caveats: Reportedly, fewer N-insertions than the approximately 680-donor mean appeared in an Asian-associated ancestry cluster in a later analysis. Reportedly, cytomegalovirus status was diagnosed with high sensitivity and specificity. On later analysis, the bulk of CMV-associated TCR beta chains appeared to be HLA-restricted.

Sample: PBMCs. The sequence came from a woman aged 40 to 50 in good health and CMV-seropositive. The chain combines TRBV29-1 with TRBJ2-3; 8 bases line up with TRBD1. As DNA, the CDR3 is TGCAGCGTTGTCGGGACAGGCCTCACGGATACGCAGTATTTT. Translation gives CSVVGTGLTDTQYF.